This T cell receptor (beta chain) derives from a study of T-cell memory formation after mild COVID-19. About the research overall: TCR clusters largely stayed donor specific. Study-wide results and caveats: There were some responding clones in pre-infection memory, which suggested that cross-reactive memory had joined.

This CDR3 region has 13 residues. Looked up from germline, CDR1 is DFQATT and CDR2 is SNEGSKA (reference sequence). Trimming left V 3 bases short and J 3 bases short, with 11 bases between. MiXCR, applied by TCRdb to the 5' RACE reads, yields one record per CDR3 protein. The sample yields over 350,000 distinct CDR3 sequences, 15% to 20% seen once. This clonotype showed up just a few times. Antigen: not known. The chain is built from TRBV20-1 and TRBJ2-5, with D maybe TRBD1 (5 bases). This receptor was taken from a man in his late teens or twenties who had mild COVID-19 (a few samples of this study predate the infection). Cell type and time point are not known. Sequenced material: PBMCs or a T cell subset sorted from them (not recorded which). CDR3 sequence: CSASWGREETQYF. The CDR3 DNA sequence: TGCAGTGCTAGTTGGGGCAGGGAAGAGACCCAGTACTTC.